The entry that follows covers one T cell receptor beta chain sequence. This clone was observed a handful of times. Its antigen has not been determined. The sample holds no much larger clone one base away, and base qualities are not on file. This specimen belongs to a study of T cells in narcolepsy (dated by TCRdb to the late 2010s). As for the study more broadly: Patients with narcolepsy type 1 or type 2 (NT1, NT2) were enrolled in the study together with healthy control donors. The study used TCR Vbeta sequencing to track clonotypes in blood and CSF while looking for autoreactive T cells in narcolepsy patients that target self-antigens of hypocretin neurons (hypocretin, TRIB2). Overall study results and their limits: Numbers of sequenced blood memory CD4+ clonotypes were comparable, averaging approximately 38,000 in patients and 33,354 in controls. HCRT-specific and TRIB2-specific autoreactive clonotypes were highlighted in plots that compared CD4+ T cell clonotypes in CSF versus blood from the same patient. Certain blood memory CD4+ repertoires from patients and controls had no sequences that matched autoreactive T cell clones. Autoreactive clonotypes were reported to be detected serially in the blood of the same patients and of different patients, but not in the blood of healthy controls.

From the germline V gene (reference sequence), CDR1 is LNHDA and CDR2 is SQIVND. Reading from cysteine to phenylalanine, the CDR3 counts 12 amino acids. The kept DNA is CDR3 alone, 36 bases in frame from the first base. V and J lose 10 bases and 5 bases, and a span of 14 bases separates them. The receptor library was made with the immunoSEQ multiplex PCR assay. Not all clones reach the TCRdb copy of this immuneACCESS table, which keeps in-frame sequences only. Checked studies attribute under half of the gap to unresolved V genes and leave the rest unexplained. Across this sample there are about 30,000 clones, with 75% to 85% seen only once. The top ten hold 1.1% of the sample. For TCR Vbeta sequencing, memory CD4+ T cells were sorted ex vivo from the peripheral blood of narcolepsy patients and healthy controls.

This TCR came from a human donor with narcolepsy. Specimen: CD45RA- memory CD4+ T cells from PBMCs. Explained via the paper, the cell subset or site label denotes: memory T cells sorted ex vivo from peripheral blood. This chain joins TRBV19 to TRBJ1-2, with TRBD1 perhaps the D gene, on 5 matching bases. CDR3 protein: CAISTAPYGYTF. The nucleotide sequence reads as follows: TGTGCCATCTCGACAGCACCATATGGCTACACCTTC.